This T cell receptor beta chain was sequenced in a study of glioma-infiltrating T cells after dendritic cell vaccination. Background on the study: The vaccine used monocyte-derived dendritic cells pulsed overnight with autologous tumor lysate.

Fresh-frozen tumor tissue and more than two years of survival data were available for all. Isocitrate dehydrogenase mutation was absent in all glioblastoma patients. Sequencing was performed with immunoSEQ multiplex PCR; in TCRdb, only in-frame clones are kept and a portion is missing. Of 55,000 to 70,000 clones listed, around 83% are singletons. There are 15 residues in the CDR3. Germline-derived CDR1 and CDR2 are SGHTA and FQGNSA. Trimming stripped 5 bases from V and 10 bases from J, with 23 bases between. The V and J genes are TRBV7-2 and TRBJ1-1; D might be TRBD1 (5 bases). The sequences come from blood, collected before dendritic cell vaccination. The receptor was isolated from a human donor with glioblastoma. CDR3: CASSLQAGGAPPAFF. The DNA of the CDR3 is TGTGCCAGCAGCCTCCAGGCGGGAGGGGCCCCCCCAGCTTTCTTT.